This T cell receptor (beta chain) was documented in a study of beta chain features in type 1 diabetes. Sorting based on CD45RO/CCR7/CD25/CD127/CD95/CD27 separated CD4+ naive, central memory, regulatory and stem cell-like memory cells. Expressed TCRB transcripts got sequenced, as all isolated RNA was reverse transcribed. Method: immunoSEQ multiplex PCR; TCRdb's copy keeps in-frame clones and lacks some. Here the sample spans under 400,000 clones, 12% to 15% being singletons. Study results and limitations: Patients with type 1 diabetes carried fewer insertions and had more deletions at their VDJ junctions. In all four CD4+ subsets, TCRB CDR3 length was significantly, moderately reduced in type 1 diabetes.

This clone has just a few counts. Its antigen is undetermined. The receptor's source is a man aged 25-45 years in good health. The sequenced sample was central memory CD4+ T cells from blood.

The CDR3 loop reads CASSAGTGGNYGYTF. The CDR3, as DNA: TGTGCCAGCAGCGCGGGGACAGGGGGAAACTATGGCTACACCTTC. The V gene is TRBV11-1, the J gene TRBJ1-2; 11 bases fit TRBD1. V lost 5 bases and J lost 2; bases outside the gene matches: 4. The CDR3 extends over 15 amino acids. The germline V gene has CDR1 SGHAT and CDR2 FQDESV (reference sequence).